Shown below are 20 T cell receptor beta chains from a single sample sequenced in a study of control samples from healthy donors and cancer patients. The data were produced by immunoSEQ multiplex PCR, yet TCRdb's version contains in-frame clones alone and is incomplete. The sample includes approximately 100,000 clones, 85% seen only once; the top ten take about 2.1%. The specimen sequenced was blood. The receptor source for this set is a middle-aged woman in good health.

The CDR3 loop reads CASSYSPLAGVGNEQFF. The CDR3 DNA is TGTGCCAGCAGTTACTCGCCACTAGCGGGGGTAGGGAATGAGCAGTTCTTC. The chain links TRBV6-2 or TRBV6-3 to TRBJ2-1, with 11 nucleotides matching TRBD2. CDR3 length: 17 residues. CDR1 MNHEY and CDR2 SVGEGT come from the germline V gene. Unmatched junction bases numbered 8, after V lost 0 bases and J lost 7 bases.

The CDR3: CASSGTGETQYF. In DNA, the CDR3 is TGTGCCAGCTCGGGGACAGGAGAGACCCAGTACTTC. V gene TRBV18 combines with J gene TRBJ2-5; TRBD1 agrees at 8 bases. This CDR3 is built from 12 residues. J was trimmed by 4 bases and V by 6 bases; bases with no gene match: 1. The germline V gene has CDR1 KGHSH and CDR2 LQKENI.

The V gene is TRBV3-1 (or the pseudogene TRBV3-2), the J gene TRBJ2-5; possible D gene TRBD2, 6 bases. The CDR3 covers 14 residues. V dropped 4 bases and J dropped 2 bases, with 11 bases sitting between them. The germline gives CDR1 LGHDT, CDR2 YNNKEL (reference sequence). For the CDR3, the DNA is TGTGCCAGCAGCCCCGACAGCGGGCAAGAGACCCAGTACTTC. Amino acids: CASSPDSGQETQYF.

The CDR3 spells CASSLELGGNDDIQYF. CDR3 coding DNA: TGTGCCAGCAGCTTAGAGCTCGGCGGGAACGATGACATTCAGTACTTC. The chain uses TRBV7-9 and TRBJ2-4; possible D gene TRBD2, 6 bases. The V gene's germline CDR1 is SEHNR and CDR2 FQNEAQ (reference sequence). The CDR3 loop spans 16 amino acids. V gave up 1 base and J gave up 8 bases, with 18 bases separating them.

The V call is TRBV7-2, the J call TRBJ1-5; D is unresolved. V dropped 0 bases and J dropped 2 bases, with 8 bases sitting between them. Germline CDR1 reads SGHTA; CDR2 reads FQGNSA. The CDR3 sequence is 15 residues long. CDR3 residues: CASSLAGRRNQPQHF. Written as DNA, the CDR3 is TGTGCCAGCAGCTTAGCTGGGAGGCGCAATCAGCCCCAGCATTTT.

This sequence joins TRBV7-9 and TRBJ1-5; possibly TRBD1 for D (5 bases). CDR1 and CDR2 from the germline V gene are SEHNR and FQNEAQ (reference sequence). The CDR3 is 16 residues long. V was trimmed by 5 bases and J by 3 bases, leaving 17 bases between them. CDR3 bases: TGTGCCAGCAGCCGAGGCGGGGGTAGTGACAATCAGCCCCAGCATTTT. Translating it yields CASSRGGGSDNQPQHF.

The sample holds a few counts of this clone. The V call is TRBV24-1, the J call TRBJ2-5, with 8 positions matching TRBD1. The V segment lost 1 base and the J segment 5 bases; nucleotides outside the gene matches: 8. Germline CDR1 reads KGHDR; CDR2 reads SFDVKD. This CDR3 spans 16 amino acids. Here the CDR3 DNA reads TGTGCCACCAGTGATTTTGGCAGGGGGCCCGATGAGACCCAGTACTTC. Translated: CATSDFGRGPDETQYF.

This sequence joins TRBV6-1 and TRBJ1-2; D not certain. Germline CDR1 MNHNS, CDR2 SASEGT. Deletions cut 0 bases from V and 6 bases from J, with 11 bases between. This CDR3 region has 14 residues. The CDR3 spells CASSEASGSDGYTF. For the CDR3, the DNA is TGTGCCAGCAGTGAAGCTAGTGGGTCGGATGGCTACACCTTC.

For the CDR3, the DNA is TGCGCCAGCAGCCCGGGGTGGGTAATCGGCTTGAACACTGAAGCTTTCTTT. Translated: CASSPGWVIGLNTEAFF. The chain links TRBV5-1 to TRBJ1-1; no clear D. V gave up 4 bases and J gave up 0 bases, with 19 bases separating them. The CDR3 covers 17 residues. CDR1 and CDR2 (germline): SGHRS, YFSETQ.

The chain recombines TRBV5-4 with TRBJ2-1, with a weak D call TRBD1 (5 bases). Trimming cost V 5 bases and J 0 bases, with 15 bases left between them. There are 16 residues in the CDR3. The germline gives CDR1 SGHNT, CDR2 YYREEE (reference sequence). CDR3 amino acids: CASSWQGASSYNEQFF. The DNA for the CDR3 is TGTGCCAGCAGTTGGCAGGGTGCGAGCTCCTACAATGAGCAGTTCTTC.

V is TRBV4-1 and J is TRBJ1-6, with 7 bases lining up with TRBD1. V gave up 0 bases and J gave up 10 bases; unmatched junction bases: 6. CDR1 MGHRA and CDR2 YSYEKL come from the germline V gene. The CDR3 contains 15 residues. The CDR3 loop reads CASSQDQGVRSPLHF. The CDR3, as DNA: TGCGCCAGCAGCCAAGACCAGGGGGTAAGGTCACCCCTCCACTTT.

The genes are TRBV19 and TRBJ1-1; no firm D call. The CDR3 spans 12 residues. CDR1 and CDR2 (germline): LNHDA, SQIVND (reference sequence). V dropped 5 bases and J dropped 7 bases, with 11 bases sitting between them. This chain's CDR3 is CASSGRISEAFF. The CDR3 coding sequence is TGTGCCAGTAGTGGGAGGATAAGTGAAGCTTTCTTT.

The chain is built from TRBV10-1 and TRBJ2-3; 16 nucleotides align to TRBD2. Looked up from germline, CDR1 is WNHNN and CDR2 is SYGVQD (reference sequence). This CDR3 contains 18 residues. Losses at the gene ends were 3 bases for V and 3 bases for J; bases not matched to a gene: 6. The CDR3 spells CASSDGTSGGAETDTQYF. The CDR3 region has the DNA TGCGCCAGCAGTGATGGGACTAGCGGGGGGGCCGAGACAGATACGCAGTATTTT.

The chain couples TRBV7-9 to TRBJ2-3; no reliable D call. Germline assignment: CDR1 SEHNR and CDR2 FQNEAQ (reference sequence). The CDR3 runs 12 residues. V was shortened by 3 bases and J by 4 bases, with 5 bases between the two germline ends. CDR3 nucleotides: TGTGCCAGCAGCTTCCGGGCAGATACGCAGTATTTT. Its translation is CASSFRADTQYF.

CDR3 sequence (DNA): TGTGCCAGCAGTAGACAGGGTCATAGCAATCAGCCCCAGCATTTT. Translated: CASSRQGHSNQPQHF. The J gene is TRBJ1-5, the V gene TRBV6-5, with TRBD1 identical over 7 bases. The germline V gene encodes CDR1 MNHEY and CDR2 SVGAGI. The CDR3 runs 15 residues. V was clipped by 5 bases and J by 0 bases; unmatched bases: 4.

This chain links TRBV19 with TRBJ1-1; the D is unclear. The CDR3 runs 12 residues. Between the trimmed V and J ends, which lost 7 bases and 12 bases, there was a span of 18 bases. Germline V gene lookup returns CDR1 LNHDA and CDR2 SQIVND (reference sequence). CDR3 bases: TGTGCCAGTACCGAGGGCGGGTTTGAGACTTTCTTT. This sequence encodes CASTEGGFETFF.

The chain carries TRBV11-3 and TRBJ2-2; no clear D. V shed 0 bases and J shed 8 bases, with 4 bases lying between them. This CDR3 is 12 amino acids long. The germline gives CDR1 SGHNT, CDR2 YENEEA. The CDR3 is CASSLDRGELFF. CDR3 DNA: TGTGCCAGCAGCTTAGATCGGGGGGAGCTGTTTTTT.

As DNA, the CDR3 is TGTGCCTGGGACCAGGGGGTTAAAGGGGCTAATGAAAAACTGTTTTTT. It specifies CAWDQGVKGANEKLFF. The chain is built from TRBV30 and TRBJ1-4; TRBD1 matches at 7 bases. The V gene's germline CDR1 is GTSNPN and CDR2 SVGIG (reference sequence). The CDR3 contains 16 residues. Germline trimming cut 5 bases from V and 3 bases from J; bases unmatched to any gene: 12.

In its sample, this clone was seen once. The V and J genes are TRBV28 and TRBJ1-1; no firm D call. The V gene's germline CDR1 is MDHEN and CDR2 SYDVKM. CDR3 size: 12 residues. The ends were cut back, 2 bases at V and 3 bases at J, with 4 bases in the middle. CDR3 protein: CASSLGYTEAFF. DNA of the CDR3: TGTGCCAGCAGTTTAGGTTACACTGAAGCTTTCTTT.

The CDR3 nucleotides are TGTGCCAGCAGCTTGGTGGGGACAGGGGGAGAAGAGCAGTACTTC. Translation gives CASSLVGTGGEEQYF. The rearrangement uses TRBV5-5 and TRBJ2-7, with 11 bases fitting TRBD1. Looked up from germline, CDR1 is SGHKS and CDR2 is YYEKEE (reference sequence). CDR3 length equals 15 residues. With V trimmed by 0 bases and J by 7 bases, 6 bases remained unmatched.